These T cell receptor beta chains were read from a single sample in a study of shared clonotypes between healthy human individuals. This table comes from immunoSEQ multiplex PCR, and its TCRdb copy is limited to in-frame clones, with some not included. This sample yields 2.3 million or so clones, of which about 92% are seen a single time; approximately 0.4% belongs to the top ten. Specimen: naive CD4+ T cells from PBMCs. The receptors were gathered from a man aged 18-30 years in good health. Some clones in this sample may be carry-over from other donors' samples. The CDR3 runs from the conserved cysteine through the conserved F or W. The D gene is left open where the match is weak. Clone size is stated in some rows and not others, as once, few, many or a class when expanded.

clone_size,d_call,j_call,v_call,cdr3_aa,cdr3_nt
NA,NA,TRBJ2-1,TRBV11-2,CASSLEEGNEQFF,TGTGCCAGCAGCTTAGAAGAGGGGAATGAGCAGTTCTTC
NA,TRBD1,TRBJ1-1,TRBV5-1,CASSLAGTGGGTEAFF,TGCGCCAGCAGCTTGGCCGGGACAGGGGGCGGGACTGAAGCTTTCTTT
NA,NA,TRBJ2-2,TRBV7-9,CASSNIAGQTGELFF,TGTGCCAGCAGCAATATCGCCGGGCAAACCGGGGAGCTGTTTTTT
NA,NA,TRBJ1-3,TRBV18,CASSPNQQTGNTIYF,TGTGCCAGCTCACCAAACCAACAGACTGGAAACACCATATATTTT
NA,NA,TRBJ2-5,TRBV6-1,CASSEAMGQGETQYF,TGTGCCAGCAGTGAAGCTATGGGGCAGGGAGAGACCCAGTACTTC
NA,NA,TRBJ1-5,TRBV19,CASTRGGLSNQPQHF,TGTGCCAGCACAAGAGGCGGGTTGAGCAATCAGCCCCAGCATTTT
NA,TRBD2,TRBJ2-1,TRBV7-9,CASSRDYPSYNEQFF,TGTGCCAGCAGCCGGGACTACCCCAGCTACAATGAGCAGTTCTTC
NA,TRBD1,TRBJ1-5,TRBV6-5,CASNPPDRGVQPQHF,TGTGCCAGCAATCCACCCGACAGGGGGGTGCAGCCCCAGCATTTT
once,TRBD1,TRBJ1-2,TRBV10-3,CAISLQGEHGYTF,TGTGCCATCAGCCTACAGGGGGAGCATGGCTACACCTTC
NA,NA,TRBJ2-5,TRBV5-1,CASSLVSPAQETQYF,TGCGCCAGCAGCTTGGTTTCTCCAGCTCAAGAGACCCAGTACTTC
NA,TRBD1,TRBJ2-6,TRBV5-7,CASNGTGRSGANVLTF,TGTGCCAGCAACGGGACAGGAAGGTCTGGGGCCAACGTCCTGACTTTC
NA,NA,TRBJ2-3,TRBV5-1,CASSREGRGETDTQYF,TGCGCCAGCAGCCGAGAGGGACGGGGAGAGACAGATACGCAGTATTTT
NA,TRBD2,TRBJ2-3,TRBV6-4,CASSLGLAGCTDTQYF,TGTGCCAGCTCTCTAGGACTAGCGGGATGCACAGATACGCAGTATTTT
NA,TRBD1,TRBJ2-3,TRBV7-3,CASSSGTGGTDTQYF,TGTGCCAGCAGTTCCGGGACAGGAGGCACAGATACGCAGTATTTT
NA,NA,TRBJ2-2,TRBV7-3,CASSLTGRRTTNTGELFF,TGTGCCAGCAGCTTAACGGGGCGGCGTACAACGAACACCGGGGAGCTGTTTTTT
NA,TRBD1,TRBJ1-1,TRBV5-6,CASSFIGTGIRDTEAFF,TGTGCCAGCAGCTTCATCGGGACAGGGATCCGCGACACTGAAGCTTTCTTT
NA,TRBD1,TRBJ1-2,TRBV19,CASSTSLDRNLYGYTF,TGTGCCAGTAGTACCTCCTTGGACAGGAACCTCTATGGCTACACCTTC
NA,NA,TRBJ2-5,TRBV4-1,CASSHWGGGGETQYF,TGCGCCAGCAGCCACTGGGGAGGGGGCGGAGAGACCCAGTACTTC
NA,NA,TRBJ2-1,TRBV14,CASSQTQDRWSRYNEQFF,TGTGCCAGCAGCCAGACGCAAGACAGGTGGTCTCGGTACAATGAGCAGTTCTTC
NA,TRBD2,TRBJ2-1,TRBV28,CASSLYGAGAYNEQFF,TGTGCCAGCAGTTTATACGGAGCGGGAGCTTACAATGAGCAGTTCTTC